The present entry profiles one T cell receptor beta chain with its context. Its antigen is still unknown. Per germline, CDR1 SNHLY and CDR2 FYNNEI. The CDR3 loop spans 15 amino acids. V shed 3 bases and J shed 2 bases, with 14 bases lying between them. The sample originates from a study of cytomegalovirus exposure and HLA in healthy donors. PCR amplification relied on 60 Vbeta primers (plus 13 Jbeta primers). The table came from immunoSEQ multiplex PCR; TCRdb's copy has only in-frame clones and leaves some out. The table has 240,000 or so clones, around 81% seen once. Study-level points and caveats: It was 150 to 200 TCR beta chains that were listed as cytomegalovirus-associated. The records held CMV serostatus as the only immune exposure information. Per published accounts, TCR beta sequences correctly predicted the HLA-A and HLA-B alleles of most subjects.

The source material was PBMCs. The chain is built from TRBV2 and TRBJ2-7; the D gene is possibly TRBD2 (6 bases). The receptor was isolated from a woman aged 60-75 years in good health and CMV-seropositive. The CDR3 sequence is CASSDGTRNPYEQYF. The CDR3 nucleotides are TGTGCCAGCAGTGACGGGACTCGAAACCCCTACGAGCAGTACTTC.